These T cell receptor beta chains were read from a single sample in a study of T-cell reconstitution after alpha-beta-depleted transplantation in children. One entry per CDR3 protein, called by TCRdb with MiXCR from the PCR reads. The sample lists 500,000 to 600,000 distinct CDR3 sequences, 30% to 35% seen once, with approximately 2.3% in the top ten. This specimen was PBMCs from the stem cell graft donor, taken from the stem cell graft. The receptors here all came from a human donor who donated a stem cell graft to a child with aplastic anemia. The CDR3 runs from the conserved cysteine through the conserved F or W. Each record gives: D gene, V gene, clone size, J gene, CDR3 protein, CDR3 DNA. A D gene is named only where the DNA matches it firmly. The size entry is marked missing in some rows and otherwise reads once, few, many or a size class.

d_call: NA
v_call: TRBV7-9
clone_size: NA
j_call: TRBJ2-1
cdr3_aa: CASTPSGTYNEQFF
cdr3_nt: TGTGCCAGCACCCCCTCCGGTACCTACAATGAGCAGTTCTTC

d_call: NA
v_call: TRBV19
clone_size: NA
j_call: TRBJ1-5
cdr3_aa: CASSLKVHSNQPQHF
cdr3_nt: TGTGCCAGTAGTCTAAAGGTTCATAGCAATCAGCCCCAGCATTTT

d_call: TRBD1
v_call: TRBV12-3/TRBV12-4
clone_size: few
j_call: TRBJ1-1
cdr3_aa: CASSPETGRNTEAFF
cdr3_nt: TGTGCCAGCAGTCCTGAGACAGGGAGGAACACTGAAGCTTTCTTT

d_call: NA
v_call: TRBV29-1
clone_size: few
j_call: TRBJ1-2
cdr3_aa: CRGVPGKNYGYTF
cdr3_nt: TGCAGGGGGGTGCCAGGGAAAAACTATGGCTACACCTTC

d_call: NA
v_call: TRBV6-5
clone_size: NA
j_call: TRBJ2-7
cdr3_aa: CASSYGGASYEQYF
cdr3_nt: TGTGCCAGCAGTTACGGGGGAGCCTCCTACGAGCAGTACTTC

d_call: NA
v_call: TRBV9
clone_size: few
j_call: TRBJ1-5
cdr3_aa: CASSVDPGHDQPQHF
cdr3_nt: TGTGCCAGCAGCGTAGATCCAGGCCACGATCAGCCCCAGCATTTT

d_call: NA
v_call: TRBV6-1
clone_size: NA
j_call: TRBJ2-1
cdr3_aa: CASSDMGELAYNEQFF
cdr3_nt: TGTGCCAGCAGTGACATGGGGGAATTGGCGTACAATGAGCAGTTCTTC

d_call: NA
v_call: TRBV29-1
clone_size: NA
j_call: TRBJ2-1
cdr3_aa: CSAFEWRLKSSYNEQFF
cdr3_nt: TGCAGCGCCTTCGAGTGGCGGCTCAAGAGCTCCTACAATGAGCAGTTCTTC

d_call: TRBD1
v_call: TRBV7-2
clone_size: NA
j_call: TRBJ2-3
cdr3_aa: CASSLVSGTGGPDTQYF
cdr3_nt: TGTGCCAGCAGCTTAGTATCCGGGACAGGGGGCCCAGATACGCAGTATTTT

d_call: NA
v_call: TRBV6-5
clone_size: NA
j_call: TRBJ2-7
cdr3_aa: CASTQAVSYEQYF
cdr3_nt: TGTGCCAGCACCCAAGCGGTCTCCTACGAGCAGTACTTC

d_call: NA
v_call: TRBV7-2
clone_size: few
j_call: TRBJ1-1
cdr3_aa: CASSLGWTDEAFF
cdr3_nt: TGTGCCAGCAGCCTAGGGTGGACTGATGAAGCTTTCTTT

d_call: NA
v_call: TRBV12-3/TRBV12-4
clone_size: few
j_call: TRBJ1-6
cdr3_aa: CASSFYTAQALHF
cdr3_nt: TGTGCCAGCAGTTTTTATACAGCCCAGGCCCTCCACTTT

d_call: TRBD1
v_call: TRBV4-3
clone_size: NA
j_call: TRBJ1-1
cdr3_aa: CASSPKQGADTEAFF
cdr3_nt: TGCGCCAGCAGCCCAAAACAGGGGGCGGACACTGAAGCTTTCTTT

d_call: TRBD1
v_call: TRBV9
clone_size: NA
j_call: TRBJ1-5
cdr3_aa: CASSAGGHNQPQHF
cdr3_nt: TGTGCCAGCAGCGCAGGGGGGCACAATCAGCCCCAGCATTTT

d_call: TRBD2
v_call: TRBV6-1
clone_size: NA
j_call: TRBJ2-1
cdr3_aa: CASRERSGSSYNEQFF
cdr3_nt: TGTGCCAGCAGGGAACGTAGCGGGAGCTCCTACAATGAGCAGTTCTTC

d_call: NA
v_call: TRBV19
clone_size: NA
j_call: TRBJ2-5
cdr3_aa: CASSIRGRGRTDETQYF
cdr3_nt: TGTGCCAGTAGTATACGGGGAAGGGGAAGGACGGATGAGACCCAGTACTTC

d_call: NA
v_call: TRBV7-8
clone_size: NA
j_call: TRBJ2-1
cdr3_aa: CASSSTGRNEQFF
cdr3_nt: TGTGCCAGCAGCTCGACAGGCAGGAATGAGCAGTTCTTC

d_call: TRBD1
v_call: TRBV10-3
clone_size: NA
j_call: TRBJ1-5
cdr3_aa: CAISDETGVAGQPQHF
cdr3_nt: TGTGCCATCAGTGATGAGACAGGGGTAGCGGGCCAGCCCCAGCATTTT

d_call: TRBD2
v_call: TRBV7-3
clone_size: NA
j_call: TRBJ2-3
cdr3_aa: CASSSHSGASDTQYF
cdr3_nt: TGTGCCAGCAGCTCTCATAGCGGGGCTAGCGATACGCAGTATTTT

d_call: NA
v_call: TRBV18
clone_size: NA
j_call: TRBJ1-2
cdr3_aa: CASSADGSGYTF
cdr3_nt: TGTGCCAGCTCCGCGGACGGATCTGGCTACACCTTC

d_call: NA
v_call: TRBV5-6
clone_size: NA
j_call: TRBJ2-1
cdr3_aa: CASSLLSQGGSNEQFF
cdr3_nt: TGTGCCAGCAGCTTGCTCAGTCAGGGGGGGAGCAATGAGCAGTTCTTC

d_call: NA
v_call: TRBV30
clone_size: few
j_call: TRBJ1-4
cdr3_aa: CAWSGVAEEKLFF
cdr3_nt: TGTGCCTGGAGTGGGGTAGCGGAGGAAAAACTGTTTTTT

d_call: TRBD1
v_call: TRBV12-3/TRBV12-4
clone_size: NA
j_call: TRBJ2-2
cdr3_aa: CASRRQGSTGELFF
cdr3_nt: TGTGCCAGCAGACGACAGGGTTCAACCGGGGAGCTGTTTTTT

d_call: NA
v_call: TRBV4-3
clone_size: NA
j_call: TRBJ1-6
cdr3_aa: CASSQESRPGSPLHF
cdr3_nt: TGCGCCAGCAGCCAAGAAAGCCGTCCGGGTTCACCCCTCCACTTT

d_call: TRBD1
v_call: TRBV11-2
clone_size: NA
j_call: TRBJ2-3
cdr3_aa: CASSLVGQANTDTQYF
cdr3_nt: TGTGCCAGCAGCTTAGTGGGACAGGCGAACACAGATACGCAGTATTTT

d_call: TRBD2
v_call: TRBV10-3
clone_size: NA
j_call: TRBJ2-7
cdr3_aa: CAISGGEAGAETYEQYF
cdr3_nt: TGTGCCATCAGTGGGGGGGAAGCGGGAGCTGAGACCTACGAGCAGTACTTC

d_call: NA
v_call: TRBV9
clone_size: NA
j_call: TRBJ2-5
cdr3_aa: CASSSDWETQYF
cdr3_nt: TGTGCCAGCAGCTCAGATTGGGAGACCCAGTACTTC

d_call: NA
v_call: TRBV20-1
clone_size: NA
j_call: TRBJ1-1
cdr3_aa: CSARDTGSNTEAFF
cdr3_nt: TGCAGTGCTAGAGATACAGGGTCAAACACTGAAGCTTTCTTT

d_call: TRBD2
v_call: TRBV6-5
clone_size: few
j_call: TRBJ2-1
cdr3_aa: CASSYSLLAGGGEQFF
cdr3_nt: TGTGCCAGCAGTTACTCGTTACTAGCGGGAGGGGGTGAGCAGTTCTTC

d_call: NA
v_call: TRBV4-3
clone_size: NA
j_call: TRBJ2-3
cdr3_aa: CASSQAGRASTDTQYF
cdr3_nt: TGCGCCAGCAGCCAAGCAGGGCGGGCTAGCACAGATACGCAGTATTTT

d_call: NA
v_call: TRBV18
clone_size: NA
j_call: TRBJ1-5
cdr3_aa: CASSPDRNPNQPQHF
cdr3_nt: TGTGCCAGCTCACCAGACAGGAACCCAAATCAGCCCCAGCATTTT

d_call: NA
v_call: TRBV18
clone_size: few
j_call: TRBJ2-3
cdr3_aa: CASSPQTGRTDTQYF
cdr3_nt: TGTGCCAGCTCACCGCAAACAGGGCGCACAGATACGCAGTATTTT

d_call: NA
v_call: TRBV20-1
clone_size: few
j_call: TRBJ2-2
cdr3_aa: CSATGSSRGELFF
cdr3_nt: TGCAGTGCTACCGGGAGTTCTCGGGGGGAGCTGTTTTTT

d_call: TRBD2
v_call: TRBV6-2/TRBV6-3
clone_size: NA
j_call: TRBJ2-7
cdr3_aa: CASNLAGGTYEQYF
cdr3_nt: TGTGCCAGCAATTTAGCGGGAGGGACCTACGAGCAGTACTTC

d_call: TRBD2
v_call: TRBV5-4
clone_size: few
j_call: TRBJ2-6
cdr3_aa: CASSPGLAASGANVLTF
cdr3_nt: TGTGCCAGCAGCCCGGGACTAGCCGCGTCTGGGGCCAACGTCCTGACTTTC

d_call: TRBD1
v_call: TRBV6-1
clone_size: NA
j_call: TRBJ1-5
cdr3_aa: CASSGTGASNQPQHF
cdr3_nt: TGTGCCAGCAGTGGCACAGGGGCTAGCAATCAGCCCCAGCATTTT

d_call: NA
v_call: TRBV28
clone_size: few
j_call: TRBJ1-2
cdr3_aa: CASSSDGNYGYTF
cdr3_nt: TGTGCCAGCAGTTCCGACGGGAACTATGGCTACACCTTC

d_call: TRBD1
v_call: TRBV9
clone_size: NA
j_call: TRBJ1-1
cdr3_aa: CASSAGTALMNTEAFF
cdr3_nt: TGTGCCAGCAGCGCCGGGACAGCACTCATGAACACTGAAGCTTTCTTT

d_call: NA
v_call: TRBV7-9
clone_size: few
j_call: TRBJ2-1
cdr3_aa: CASTSGRALYNEQFF
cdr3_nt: TGTGCCAGCACTTCGGGAAGGGCCCTCTACAATGAGCAGTTCTTC

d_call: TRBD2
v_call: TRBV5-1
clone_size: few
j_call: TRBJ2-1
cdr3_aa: CASSSPTSGRAEVEQFF
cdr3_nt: TGCGCCAGCAGCTCCCCGACTAGCGGGAGGGCCGAGGTTGAGCAGTTCTTC

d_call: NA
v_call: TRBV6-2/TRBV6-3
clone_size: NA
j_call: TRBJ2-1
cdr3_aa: CASSYGTQRETGSSYNEQFF
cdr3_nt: TGTGCCAGCAGTTACGGGACACAGAGGGAAACAGGGTCCTCCTACAATGAGCAGTTCTTC

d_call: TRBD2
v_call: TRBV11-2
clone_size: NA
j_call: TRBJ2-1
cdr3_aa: CASSPTTRLAALYNEQFF
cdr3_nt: TGTGCCAGCAGCCCGACCACGCGACTAGCGGCATTATACAATGAGCAGTTCTTC

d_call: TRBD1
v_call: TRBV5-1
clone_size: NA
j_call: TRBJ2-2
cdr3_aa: CASRQDRGNTGELFF
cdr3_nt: TGCGCCAGCAGACAGGACAGGGGTAACACCGGGGAGCTGTTTTTT

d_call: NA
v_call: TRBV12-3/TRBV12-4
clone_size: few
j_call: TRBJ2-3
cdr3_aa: CASSLAGTVRTDTQYF
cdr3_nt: TGTGCCAGCAGTTTAGCGGGAACGGTTAGAACAGATACGCAGTATTTT

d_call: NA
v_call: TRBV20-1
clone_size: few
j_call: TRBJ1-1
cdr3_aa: CSANGNTEAFF
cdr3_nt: TGCAGTGCAAATGGTAACACTGAAGCTTTCTTT

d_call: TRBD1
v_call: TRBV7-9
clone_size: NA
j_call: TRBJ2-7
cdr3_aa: CASSSRDRESYEQYF
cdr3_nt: TGTGCCAGCAGCTCCCGGGACAGGGAATCCTACGAGCAGTACTTC

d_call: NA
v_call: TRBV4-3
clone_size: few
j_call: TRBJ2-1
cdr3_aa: CASSQDPGVRPYNEQFF
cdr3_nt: TGCGCCAGCAGCCAAGATCCGGGAGTAAGACCCTACAATGAGCAGTTCTTC

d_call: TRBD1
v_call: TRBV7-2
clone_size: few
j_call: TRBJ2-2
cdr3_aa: CASSWDRVNTGELFF
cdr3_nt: TGTGCCAGCAGCTGGGACAGGGTGAACACCGGGGAGCTGTTTTTT

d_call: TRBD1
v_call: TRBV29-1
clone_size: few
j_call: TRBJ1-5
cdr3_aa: CSVWDSPSQPQHF
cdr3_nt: TGCAGCGTGTGGGACAGCCCTTCTCAGCCCCAGCATTTT

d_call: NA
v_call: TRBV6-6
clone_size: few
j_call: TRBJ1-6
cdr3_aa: CASSQGYNSPLHF
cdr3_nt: TGTGCCAGCAGCCAGGGGTATAATTCACCCCTCCACTTT

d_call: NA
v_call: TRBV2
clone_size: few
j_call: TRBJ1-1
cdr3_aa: CASYGRDTEAFF
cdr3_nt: TGTGCCAGCTACGGGAGGGACACTGAAGCTTTCTTT